This T cell receptor (beta chain) was sequenced during a study of blood T cell repertoires in COVID-19. Turning to the study itself: Material from acute and convalescent COVID-19 was sourced from the United States, Italy and Spain. Sources were T cells, B-cell-depleted T cells, or PBMCs; the material itself was cDNA or gDNA.

Looked up from germline, CDR1 is SGHTA and CDR2 is FQGNSA. The J segment lost 6 bases and the V segment lost 6 bases, leaving 5 bases of the junction unmatched. The CDR3 consists of 13 residues. The authors' processing: Reference gene primer amplification in the assay estimated nucleated cell counts. TCRdb's copy holds only in-frame clones and misses some; the assay was immunoSEQ multiplex PCR. V, J and clone size are those of that table, while D and trimming were read from the DNA. Among some 41,000 clones listed, roughly 84% were seen once. This chain links TRBV7-2 with TRBJ2-7; 10 nucleotides agree with TRBD2. Sequenced input: peripheral blood. The clonotype originates from a woman between 65 and 79 years old with acute or convalescent COVID-19. The CDR3 region is CASRKREGGEQYF. The CDR3, as DNA: TGTGCCAGCAGGAAGCGGGAGGGCGGCGAGCAGTACTTC.